This T cell receptor beta chain was captured by sequencing in a study of post-analysis software for immune sequencing data. Trimming at V came to 0 bases and at J to 3 bases, leaving 6 bases not matched to a gene. The CDR3 runs 16 residues. Germline CDR1 and CDR2: MNHEY and SVGAGI. Unique-molecular-identifier-tagged TCR beta cDNA libraries were used. TCRdb reprocessed the PCR reads via MiXCR and lists one record per CDR3 protein. The table has over 150,000 distinct CDR3 sequences, about 30% seen once; the top ten hold approximately 1.5%. Regarding the study as a whole: Patients carried several TRBV segments more frequently than controls did, and TRBV5-6, TRBV5-1 and TRBV20-1 were among them. People with multiple sclerosis had a significantly lower normalized Chao1 diversity than controls did.

Of note for this clonotype: Its target is not known.

This chain joins TRBV6-5 and TRBJ1-1; 8 bases match TRBD1. The clonotype originates from a girl aged 5-17 years with multiple sclerosis. Material: blood. CDR3: CASSYSLGTGDTEAFF. CDR3 sequence (DNA): TGTGCCAGCAGTTACTCTCTCGGGACAGGAGACACTGAAGCTTTCTTT.